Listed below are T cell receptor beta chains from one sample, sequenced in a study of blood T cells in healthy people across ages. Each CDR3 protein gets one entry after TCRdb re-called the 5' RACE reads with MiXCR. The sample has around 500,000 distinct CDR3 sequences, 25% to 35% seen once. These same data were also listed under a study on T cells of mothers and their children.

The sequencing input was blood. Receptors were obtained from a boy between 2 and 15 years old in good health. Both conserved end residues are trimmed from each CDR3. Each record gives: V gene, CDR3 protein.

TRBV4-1	ASSQEGRRLDVLT
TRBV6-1	ASSEAATGGNEQF
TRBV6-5	ASSYSSTGYNEQF
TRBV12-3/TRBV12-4	ASSPGPGTQY
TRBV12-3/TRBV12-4	ASSPGGTSYEQY
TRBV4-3	ASSQILGPLDEQF
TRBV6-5	ASISAGANYEQY
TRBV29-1	SAGEDSGANVLT
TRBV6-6	ASSQTQGPEQY
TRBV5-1	ASSLAASGNTDTQY
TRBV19	ASSIAHSGYGYT